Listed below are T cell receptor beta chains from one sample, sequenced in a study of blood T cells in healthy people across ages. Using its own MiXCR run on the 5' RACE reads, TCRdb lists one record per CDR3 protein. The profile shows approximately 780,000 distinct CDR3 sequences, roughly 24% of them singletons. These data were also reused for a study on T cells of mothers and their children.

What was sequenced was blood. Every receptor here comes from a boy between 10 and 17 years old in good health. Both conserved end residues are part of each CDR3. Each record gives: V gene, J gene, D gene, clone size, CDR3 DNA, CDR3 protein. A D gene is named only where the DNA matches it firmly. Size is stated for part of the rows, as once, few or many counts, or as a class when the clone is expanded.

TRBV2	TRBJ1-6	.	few	TGTGCCAGCCAGGGGCGGGGTAATTCACCCCTCCACTTT	CASQGRGNSPLHF
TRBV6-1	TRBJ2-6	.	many	TGTGCCAGCAGTGAAAAGGACTCTGGGGCCAACGTCCTGACTTTC	CASSEKDSGANVLTF
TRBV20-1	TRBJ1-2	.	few	TGCAGTGCTAGGGATAGTTTAGATAGAGGCGGCTACACCTTC	CSARDSLDRGGYTF
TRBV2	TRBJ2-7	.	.	TGTGCCAGCAGAGAGGACTCCTACGAGCAGTACTTC	CASREDSYEQYF
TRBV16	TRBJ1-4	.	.	TGTGCCAGCAGCCTTCGACAGCGCTCTGAAAAACTGTTTTTT	CASSLRQRSEKLFF
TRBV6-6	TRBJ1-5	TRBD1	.	TGTGCCAGCAGGGGACAGGGGGCGCTGAATCAGCCCCAGCATTTT	CASRGQGALNQPQHF
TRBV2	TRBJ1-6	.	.	TGTGCCAGCAGGGCAACCCCGACCCCTGGAGGACCCCTCCACTTT	CASRATPTPGGPLHF
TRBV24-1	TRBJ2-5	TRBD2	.	TGTGCCACCAGTGATTTCGAGCGGGGGGATGAAGAGACCCAGTACTTC	CATSDFERGDEETQYF
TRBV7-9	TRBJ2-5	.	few	TGTGCCAGCAGCACAGTACCCGAGACCCAGTACTTC	CASSTVPETQYF
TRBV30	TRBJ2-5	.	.	TGTGCCGGGATGGGGACCTACGGGACCCAGTACTTC	CAGMGTYGTQYF
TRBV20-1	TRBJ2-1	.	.	TGCAGTGCTAGAGTAGCCCAGGGGGGAGGTGAGCAGTTCTTC	CSARVAQGGGEQFF
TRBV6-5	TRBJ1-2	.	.	TGTGCCAGCAGTTACTCGGCGTCGAGCTATGGCTACACCTTC	CASSYSASSYGYTF
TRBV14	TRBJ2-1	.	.	TGTGCCAGCAGCCAAGGTGGTAAGCAGTTCTTC	CASSQGGKQFF
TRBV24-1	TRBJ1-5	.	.	TGTGCCACCAGTGATTTGCTAGGCCAGCCCCAGCATTTT	CATSDLLGQPQHF
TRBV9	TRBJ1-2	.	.	TGTGCCAGCAGCGTAGGGGAGAACTATGGCTACACCTTC	CASSVGENYGYTF
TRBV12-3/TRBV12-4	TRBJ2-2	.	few	TGTGCCAGCAGTTTCCGTGTCCGGGGGAGGAACACCGGGGAGCTGTTTTTT	CASSFRVRGRNTGELFF